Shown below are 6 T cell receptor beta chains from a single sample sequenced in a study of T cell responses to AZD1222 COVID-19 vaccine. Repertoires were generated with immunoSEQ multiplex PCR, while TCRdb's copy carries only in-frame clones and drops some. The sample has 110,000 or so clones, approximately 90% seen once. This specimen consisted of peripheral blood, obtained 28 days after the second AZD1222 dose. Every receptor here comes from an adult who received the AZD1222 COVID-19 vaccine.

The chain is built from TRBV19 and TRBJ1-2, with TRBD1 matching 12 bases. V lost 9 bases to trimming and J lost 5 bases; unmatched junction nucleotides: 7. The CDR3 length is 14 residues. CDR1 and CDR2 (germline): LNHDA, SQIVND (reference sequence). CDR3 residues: CASVGQGAWYGYTF. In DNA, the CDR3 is TGTGCCAGCGTGGGACAGGGGGCTTGGTATGGCTACACCTTC.

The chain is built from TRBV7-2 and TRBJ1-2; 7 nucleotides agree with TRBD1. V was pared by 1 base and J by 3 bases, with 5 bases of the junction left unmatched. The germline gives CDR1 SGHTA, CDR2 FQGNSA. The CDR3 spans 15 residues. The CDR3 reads CASSLVPGGDYGYTF. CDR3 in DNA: TGTGCCAGCAGCTTAGTTCCAGGGGGGGACTATGGCTACACCTTC. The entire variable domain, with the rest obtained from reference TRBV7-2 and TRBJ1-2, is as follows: GAGVSQSPSNKVTEKGKDVELRCDPISGHTALYWYRQSLGQGLEFLIYFQGNSAPDKSGLPSDRFSAERTGGSVSTLTIQRTQQEDSAVYLCASSLVPGGDYGYTFGSGTRLTVV.

CDR3 sequence (DNA): TGTGCCATCGGCGTGGGACTCAACACTGAAGCTTTCTTT. Residues: CAIGVGLNTEAFF. The rearrangement joins TRBV10-3 to TRBJ1-1; perhaps TRBD1 as D (5 bases). Trimming cost V 8 bases and J 2 bases, with 12 bases left between them. From germline, CDR1 is ENHRY and CDR2 SYGVKD. This CDR3 is 13 amino acids long.

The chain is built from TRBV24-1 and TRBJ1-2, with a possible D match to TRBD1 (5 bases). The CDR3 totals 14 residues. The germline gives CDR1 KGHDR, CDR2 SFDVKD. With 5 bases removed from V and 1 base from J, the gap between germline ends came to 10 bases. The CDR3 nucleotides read TGTGCCACCAGTGGGGACGGTCTTAACTATGGCTACACCTTC. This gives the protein CATSGDGLNYGYTF.

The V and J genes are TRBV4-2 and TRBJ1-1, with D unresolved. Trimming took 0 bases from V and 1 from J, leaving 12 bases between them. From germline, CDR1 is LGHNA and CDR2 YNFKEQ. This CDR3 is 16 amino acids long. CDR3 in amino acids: CASSQDSTSANTEAFF. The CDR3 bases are TGTGCCAGCAGCCAAGATTCTACGTCAGCGAACACTGAAGCTTTCTTT.

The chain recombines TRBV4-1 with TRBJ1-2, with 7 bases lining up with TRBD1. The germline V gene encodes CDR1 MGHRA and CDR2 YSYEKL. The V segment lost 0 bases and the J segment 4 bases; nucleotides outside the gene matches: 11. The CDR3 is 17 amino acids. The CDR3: CASSQETRQGRGYGYTF. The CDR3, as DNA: TGCGCCAGCAGCCAAGAGACCAGACAGGGCAGGGGCTATGGCTACACCTTC.